The next 13 T cell receptor beta chains were all read from a single sample in a study of blood T cells in healthy people across ages. For the second PCR, which ran for about 6 to 11 cycles, a sample-barcoded 5' primer and a J-beta primer mix were used. MiXCR, run by TCRdb on the 5' RACE reads, gives a single entry per CDR3 protein. The table lists 600,000 to 800,000 distinct CDR3 sequences, under 25% of them singletons. The sample consisted of blood. Receptor source: a man aged 65-85 years in good health.

This chain links TRBV5-1 with TRBJ2-1, with 12 bases lining up with TRBD2. Near its end, the DNA agrees better with TRBJ2-7, so the J call may be wrong. CDR1 SGHRS and CDR2 YFSETQ come from the germline V gene. This CDR3 has 15 amino acids. The CDR3 nucleotides read TGCGCCAGCAGCCTCACTAGCGGGAGGACCGACGAGCAGTACTTC. This encodes CASSLTSGRTDEQYF.

V usage is TRBV29-1 and J usage is TRBJ2-1; 9 nucleotides line up with TRBD2. This CDR3 spans 18 amino acids. The J segment lost 2 bases and the V segment lost 0 bases, leaving 11 bases of the junction unmatched. From germline, CDR1 is SQVTM and CDR2 ANQGSEA. Here the CDR3 DNA reads TGCAGCGTTGAAGATCGTTCAGGCTTAGCGGGAGCCTACAATGAGCAGTTCTTC. Translation: CSVEDRSGLAGAYNEQFF.

The sample holds a few counts of this clonotype. The chain's CDR3 is CASTQGSLGYTF. The CDR3 DNA follows: TGTGCCAGCACTCAGGGGTCTCTCGGCTACACCTTC. This chain connects TRBV6-6 to TRBJ1-2, with a possible D match to TRBD1 (6 bases). Germline V gives CDR1 MNHNY, CDR2 SVGAGI (reference sequence). CDR3 length: 12 amino acids. V was cut by 7 bases and J by 8 bases, with 14 bases left in between.

The chain joins TRBV7-9 to TRBJ2-5, with a possible D match to TRBD2 (6 bases). The J call may be incorrect, as the DNA end agrees better with TRBJ2-7. Germline lookup yields CDR1 SEHNR and CDR2 FQNEAQ (reference sequence). The CDR3 is made up of 13 amino acids. This CDR3 is CASSYGTPHEQYF. In nucleotides, the CDR3 is TGTGCCAGCAGCTACGGGACTCCCCACGAGCAGTACTTC.

The CDR3 coding sequence is TGTGCCATCAGCGACAGCGGGAGATCCCTTTACAATGAGCAGTTCTTC. Translated, it gives CAISDSGRSLYNEQFF. V and J are TRBV10-3 and TRBJ2-5, with TRBD2 matching 8 bases. The tail of the sequence fits TRBJ2-1 better, so the J call may be wrong. Germline V gene lookup returns CDR1 ENHRY and CDR2 SYGVKD. This CDR3 is 16 amino acids long.

The gene calls are TRBV3-1 and TRBJ1-1; D is uncertain. V dropped 2 bases and J dropped 4 bases, with 8 bases sitting between them. Germline-derived CDR1 and CDR2 are LGHDT and YNNKEL (reference sequence). This CDR3 contains 13 residues. CDR3 in DNA: TGTGCCAGCAGCCAACTCGACGGCACTGAAGCTTTCTTT. Translating it yields CASSQLDGTEAFF.

The chain combines TRBV4-3 with TRBJ1-6; TRBD1 agrees at 7 bases. From germline, CDR1 is LGHNA and CDR2 YSLEER. The CDR3 has 14 residues. The V segment lost 3 bases and the J segment 10 bases; nucleotides outside the gene matches: 6. CDR3 in DNA: TGCGCCAGCAGCCAGGGTACAGGGGAGTCACCCCTCCACTTT. Amino acids: CASSQGTGESPLHF.

This clonotype showed up just a few times. This chain uses TRBV19 with TRBJ1-6; TRBD1 is a possible D gene (5 bases). V lost 7 bases and J 7 bases, leaving 14 bases between the germline ends. This CDR3 has 14 amino acids. Germline-derived CDR1 and CDR2 are LNHDA and SQIVND (reference sequence). CDR3 sequence reads: CASTAVGGNSPLHF. CDR3 bases: TGTGCCAGTACGGCGGTTGGGGGAAATTCACCCCTCCACTTT.

This clonotype has a handful of counts. The V and J genes are TRBV28 and TRBJ2-5, with D perhaps matching TRBD1 (7 bases). Germline lookup yields CDR1 MDHEN and CDR2 SYDVKM. Between the trimmed V and J ends, which lost 3 bases and 2 bases, there was a span of 13 bases. The CDR3 has 15 residues. The CDR3 is CASSFNRGGQETQYF. In DNA form, the CDR3 reads TGTGCCAGCAGTTTCAACAGGGGAGGACAAGAGACCCAGTACTTC.

This clonotype appeared a single time. A junction end diverges from the germline sequence, so it may reflect a read error. This chain uses TRBV29-1 with TRBJ2-7; D is ambiguous. The CDR3 length is 12 residues. The germline V gene has CDR1 SQVTM and CDR2 ANQGSEA. CDR3: CIVVVGIYEQYF. Written as DNA, the CDR3 is TGCATCGTTGTAGTCGGAATCTACGAGCAGTACTTC.

This clonotype was observed a few times. In DNA form, the CDR3 reads TGCAGTGCGCCTCCGGGACTAGGCCAAGAGACCCAGTACTTC. Its translation is CSAPPGLGQETQYF. This chain joins TRBV20-1 and TRBJ2-5; 8 nucleotides match TRBD2. Germline CDR1 is DFQATT and CDR2 is SNEGSKA (reference sequence). This CDR3 region has 14 residues. The V and J ends lost 6 bases and 1 base, in that order; junction bases with no gene match: 7.

J is TRBJ2-7 and V is TRBV3-1, with 14 bases aligning to TRBD2. Germline CDR1 is LGHDT and CDR2 is YNNKEL (reference sequence). Unmatched junction bases numbered 5, after V lost 8 bases and J lost 2 bases. The CDR3 is made up of 15 amino acids. The chain's CDR3 is CASGGLAGVTYEQYF. The CDR3 region has the DNA TGTGCCAGCGGGGGACTAGCGGGAGTTACCTACGAGCAGTACTTC.

The chain recombines TRBV28 with TRBJ2-5; 12 bases line up with TRBD1. The length of the CDR3 is 15 residues. Germline assignment: CDR1 MDHEN and CDR2 SYDVKM. Trimming removed 6 bases from V and 4 bases from J; junction bases left unmatched: 6. The CDR3 DNA reads TGTGCCAGCAGACACCGGGACAGGGGGCGAGAGACCCAGTACTTC. Translation: CASRHRDRGRETQYF. Looking up the rest from reference TRBV28 and TRBJ2-5 gives the full variable domain: DVKVTQSSRYLVKRTGEKVFLECVQDMDHENMFWYRQDPGLGLRLIYFSYDVKMKEKGDIPEGYSVSREKKERFSLILESASTNQTSMYLCASRHRDRGRETQYFGPGTRLLVL.